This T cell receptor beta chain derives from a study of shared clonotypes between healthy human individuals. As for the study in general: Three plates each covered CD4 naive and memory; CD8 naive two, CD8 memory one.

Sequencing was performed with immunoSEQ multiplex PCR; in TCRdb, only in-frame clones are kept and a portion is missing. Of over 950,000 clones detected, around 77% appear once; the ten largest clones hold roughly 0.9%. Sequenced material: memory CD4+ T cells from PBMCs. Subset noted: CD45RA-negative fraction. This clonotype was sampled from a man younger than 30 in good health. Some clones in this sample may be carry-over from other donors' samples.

CDR3 bases: TGTGCCAGCAGCTTGGCGGCGTTAGGAAACACTGAAGCTTTCTTT. Amino acids: CASSLAALGNTEAFF. This sequence joins TRBV5-6 and TRBJ1-1; unclear D gene. CDR1 is SGHDT, CDR2 YYEEEE, per germline. CDR3 length equals 15 residues. The ends were cut back, 0 bases at V and 2 bases at J, with 11 bases in the middle.